The 2 T cell receptor beta chains below come from one sample, sequenced in a study of T cell responses to AZD1222 COVID-19 vaccine. TCRdb keeps only in-frame clones here, not all; method: immunoSEQ multiplex PCR. The table lists more than 110,000 clones, around 90% of them singletons, with 2.5% to 3.5% in the top ten. The starting material was peripheral blood, obtained 28 days after the second AZD1222 dose. Receptors originate from an adult who received the AZD1222 COVID-19 vaccine.

The genes are TRBV7-9 and TRBJ2-7; D gene unclear. The V and J ends lost 5 bases and 6 bases respectively, with 14 bases between them. CDR1 is SEHNR and CDR2 is FQNEAQ in the germline V gene (reference sequence). The CDR3 covers 13 residues. This CDR3 is CASSPILVGEQYF. The CDR3 coding sequence is TGTGCCAGCAGCCCCATCTTGGTGGGCGAGCAGTACTTC.

The chain combines TRBV2 with TRBJ2-4, with TRBD2 identical over 7 bases. The CDR3 sequence is 15 residues long. The V and J ends lost 7 bases and 5 bases, in that order; junction bases with no gene match: 11. The V gene's germline CDR1 is SNHLY and CDR2 FYNNEI. CDR3 region: CASTSTRLAENIQYF. DNA of the CDR3: TGTGCCAGCACCTCTACGAGACTAGCTGAAAACATTCAGTACTTC.